This TCR beta chain was observed in a study of T cell clonality in common variable immunodeficiency. In its sample, this clone was seen many times. The antigen remains undetermined. The DNA ends 3 residues before the CDR3 does, and the rest of the CDR3 is filled in from the germline J gene. Caucasian heritage predominated among both patients and controls. The repertoire was sequenced with immunoSEQ multiplex PCR; TCRdb's copy has only in-frame clones and lacks some. The sample presents some 60,000 clones, none singletons. The CDR3 runs 13 residues. Germline values: CDR1 DFQATT, CDR2 SNEGSKA (reference sequence). Trimming shortened V by 2 bases and J by 2 bases, and 8 bases separated the two germline ends. Study findings and constraints: Fewer deletions and N-nucleotide insertions were reportedly seen in common variable immunodeficiency TCR beta sequences. TCRbeta clonality was increased in CVID versus healthy controls.

This chain joins TRBV20-1 and TRBJ2-3, with D perhaps matching TRBD2 (5 bases). Sequencing used peripheral blood mononuclear cells. This TCR was recovered from a person between 18 and 75 years old in good health. The DNA read from the CDR3 is TGCAGTGCTAGACTAGCTGTCACAGATACG. It encodes CSARLAVTDT. The complete CDR3 sequence is CSARLAVTDTQYF.